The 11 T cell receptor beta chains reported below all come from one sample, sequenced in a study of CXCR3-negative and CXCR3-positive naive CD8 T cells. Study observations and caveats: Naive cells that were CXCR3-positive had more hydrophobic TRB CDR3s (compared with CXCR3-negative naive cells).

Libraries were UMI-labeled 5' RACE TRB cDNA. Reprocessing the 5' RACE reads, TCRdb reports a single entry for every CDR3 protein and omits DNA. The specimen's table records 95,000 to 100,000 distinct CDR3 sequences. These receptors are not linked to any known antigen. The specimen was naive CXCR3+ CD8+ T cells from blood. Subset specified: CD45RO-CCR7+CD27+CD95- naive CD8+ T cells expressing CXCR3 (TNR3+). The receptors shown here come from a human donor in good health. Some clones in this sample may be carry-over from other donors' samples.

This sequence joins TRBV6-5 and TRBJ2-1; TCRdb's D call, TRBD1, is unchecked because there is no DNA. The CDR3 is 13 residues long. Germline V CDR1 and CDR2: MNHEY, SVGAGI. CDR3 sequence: CASSYNRGTEQSF.

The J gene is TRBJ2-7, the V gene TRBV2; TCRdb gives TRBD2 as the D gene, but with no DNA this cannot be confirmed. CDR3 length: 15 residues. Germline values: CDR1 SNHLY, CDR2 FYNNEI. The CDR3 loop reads CASSEYQRAAYEQYF.

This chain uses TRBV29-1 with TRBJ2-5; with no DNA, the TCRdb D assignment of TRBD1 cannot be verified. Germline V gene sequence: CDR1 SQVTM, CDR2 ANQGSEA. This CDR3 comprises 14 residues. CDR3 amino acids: CSVNPGQGRETQYF.

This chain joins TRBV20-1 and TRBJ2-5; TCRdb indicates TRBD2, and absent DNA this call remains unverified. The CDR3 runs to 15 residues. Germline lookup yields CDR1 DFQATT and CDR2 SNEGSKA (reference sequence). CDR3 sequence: CSARESPAGKETQYF.

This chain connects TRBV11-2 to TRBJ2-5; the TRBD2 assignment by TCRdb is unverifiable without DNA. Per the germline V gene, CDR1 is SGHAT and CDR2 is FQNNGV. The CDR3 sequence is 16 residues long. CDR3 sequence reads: CASSGPTSGGSETQYF.

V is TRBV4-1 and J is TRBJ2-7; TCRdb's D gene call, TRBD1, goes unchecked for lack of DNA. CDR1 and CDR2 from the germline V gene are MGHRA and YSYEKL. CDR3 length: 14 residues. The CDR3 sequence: CASSQGQGAYEQYF.

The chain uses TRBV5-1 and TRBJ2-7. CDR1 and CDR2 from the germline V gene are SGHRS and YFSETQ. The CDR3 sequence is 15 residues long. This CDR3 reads CASSLDYLTGYEQYF.

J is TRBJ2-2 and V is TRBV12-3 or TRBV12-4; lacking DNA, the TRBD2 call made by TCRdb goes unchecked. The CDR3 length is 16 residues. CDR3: CASGRLAGFVAGELFF.

The chain's CDR3 is CASTDQPRGYNEQFF. This chain connects TRBV5-1 to TRBJ2-1; TCRdb names TRBD1, which stays unverified in the absence of DNA. Germline V gives CDR1 SGHRS, CDR2 YFSETQ. CDR3 size: 15 residues.

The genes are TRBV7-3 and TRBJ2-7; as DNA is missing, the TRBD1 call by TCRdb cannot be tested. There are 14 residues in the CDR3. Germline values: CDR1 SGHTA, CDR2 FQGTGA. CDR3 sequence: CASSLKGGPLERYF.

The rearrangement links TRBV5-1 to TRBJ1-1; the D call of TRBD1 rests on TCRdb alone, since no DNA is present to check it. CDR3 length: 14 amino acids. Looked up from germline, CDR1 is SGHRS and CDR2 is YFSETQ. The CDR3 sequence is CASSLGQGWTEAFF.